This T cell receptor beta chain is from a study of post-analysis software for immune sequencing data. The study, taken as a whole, reports: TRBV5-6, TRBV5-1 and TRBV20-1 were among several TRBV segments more frequent in patients than controls. Those with multiple sclerosis, the patient group, showed significantly lower normalized Chao1 diversity than controls. Strong co-clustering by F measure was evident for samples that had been prepared in the same batch.

Notes on this clonotype: Its antigen is currently unknown.

The length of the CDR3 is 13 residues. Trimming stripped 7 bases from V and 11 bases from J, with 20 bases between. Presence of unique molecular identifiers characterized the TCR beta cDNA libraries. There were 1 to 10 million T cells, and about half a million cDNA molecules came from them. TCRdb passed the PCR reads through MiXCR, listing each CDR3 protein once. Found here are 600,000 to 700,000 distinct CDR3 sequences, 59% of them singletons; the top ten hold about 11%. The receptor was derived from a girl aged 2 to 9 with multiple sclerosis. The chain is built from TRBV12-3 or TRBV12-4 and TRBJ1-1, with D perhaps TRBD1 (6 bases). Source material: blood. The CDR3: CASTPDQGSSAFF. For the CDR3, the DNA is TGTGCCAGCACTCCCGACCAGGGGAGTAGTGCTTTCTTT.